Below, 19 T cell receptor beta chains from the same sample are listed, as sequenced in a study of CXCR3 chemokines and chemotherapy response in bladder cancer. TCRdb fed the PCR reads into MiXCR, producing one record per CDR3 protein. This sample has several thousand distinct CDR3 sequences, with around 13% found just once. This specimen was taken from a patient whose treatment included neoadjuvant chemotherapy. Receptors originate from a human donor with bladder cancer that responded to neoadjuvant chemotherapy.

As for this clonotype: The junction shows a germline mismatch at one end, possibly a read error. The rearrangement joins TRBV18 to TRBJ1-1; 8 nucleotides match TRBD1. There are 14 residues in the CDR3. The germline gives CDR1 KGHSH, CDR2 LQKENI. CDR3 nucleotide sequence: TGTGCCAGCTCCGGACAGGGTGCAGGGTCTGAAACTTTCTTT. It encodes CASSGQGAGSETFF.

This clonotype was found a few times. The gene calls are TRBV20-1 and TRBJ2-3; 11 nucleotides align to TRBD2. The CDR3 has 13 amino acids. V dropped 6 bases and J dropped 6; count of bases not matched to a gene: 5. From germline, CDR1 is DFQATT and CDR2 SNEGSKA (reference sequence). CDR3 nucleotide sequence: TGCAGTGCGATACTAGCGGGGGCCGATACGCAGTATTTT. This gives the protein CSAILAGADTQYF.

This sequence joins TRBV9 and TRBJ2-7, with D tentatively TRBD2 (6 bases). The germline gives CDR1 SGDLS, CDR2 YYNGEE. CDR3 length: 16 amino acids. Trimming shortened V by 4 bases and J by 2 bases, and 19 bases separated the two germline ends. The CDR3 DNA follows: TGTGCCAGCAGCCCCCAGGCCGACGGGGGACCCTACGAGCAGTACTTC. Translating it yields CASSPQADGGPYEQYF.

This clonotype was recorded a few times. The chain recombines TRBV6-5 with TRBJ1-1; D unresolved. Between the trimmed V and J ends, which lost 2 bases and 0 bases, there was a span of 13 bases. The CDR3 runs 16 residues. Germline V CDR1 and CDR2: MNHEY, SVGAGI. The CDR3: CASSYATGALNTEAFF. The CDR3 region has the DNA TGTGCCAGCAGTTACGCGACTGGAGCTTTGAACACTGAAGCTTTCTTT.

This clonotype was seen many times. This chain connects TRBV18 to TRBJ2-7; no clear D. V dropped 2 bases and J dropped 4 bases, with 12 bases sitting between them. CDR3 length: 14 residues. CDR1 and CDR2 from the germline V gene are KGHSH and LQKENI. The CDR3 loop is CASSPTQEPYEQYF. The CDR3 region has the DNA TGTGCCAGCTCACCAACCCAGGAACCTTACGAGCAGTACTTC.

This clonotype appeared many times. The chain combines TRBV5-4 with TRBJ2-7; 7 nucleotides match TRBD1. The V gene's germline CDR1 is SGHNT and CDR2 YYREEE (reference sequence). Unmatched junction bases numbered 3, after V lost 4 bases and J lost 2 bases. The CDR3 totals 13 residues. The CDR3 is CASSPGTAYEQYF. The CDR3 region has the DNA TGTGCCAGCAGCCCCGGGACAGCCTACGAGCAGTACTTC.

This clonotype appeared many times. The chain combines TRBV29-1 with TRBJ2-2; D gene unclear. V lost 3 bases and J 3 bases, leaving 8 bases between the germline ends. From germline, CDR1 is SQVTM and CDR2 ANQGSEA. This CDR3 is 13 amino acids long. The CDR3 region is CSVDMGYTGELFF. CDR3 in DNA: TGCAGCGTTGATATGGGATACACCGGGGAGCTGTTTTTT.

Regarding this clonotype: This likely reflects a read error, since a far larger clone is one base away. J is TRBJ1-6 and V is TRBV12-3 or TRBV12-4; maybe TRBD1 (6 bases). Trimming removed 6 bases at V and 9 bases at J, with 15 bases between. This CDR3 region has 14 residues. The DNA for the CDR3 is TGTGCCAGCAGCGAGGTGACAGGAGGTTCACCCCTCCACTTT. It translates to CASSEVTGGSPLHF.

V gene TRBV19 combines with J gene TRBJ1-1, with 10 bases lining up with TRBD1. V lost 3 bases to trimming and J lost 8 bases; unmatched junction nucleotides: 6. Per the germline V gene, CDR1 is LNHDA and CDR2 is SQIVND (reference sequence). The CDR3 is made up of 14 amino acids. For the CDR3, the DNA is TGTGCCAGTAGTATCGGGGGACAGGGGCCCGAAGCTTTCTTT. Encoded protein: CASSIGGQGPEAFF.

The sample holds many counts of this clonotype. V and J are TRBV5-6 and TRBJ2-7, with a possible D match to TRBD2 (5 bases). V dropped 5 bases and J dropped 1 base, with 13 bases sitting between them. Germline lookup yields CDR1 SGHDT and CDR2 YYEEEE. The CDR3 has 14 residues. CDR3: CASRWRYSSYEQYF. The DNA for the CDR3 is TGTGCCAGCAGATGGAGGTACAGTTCCTACGAGCAGTACTTC.

Many counts were recorded for this clonotype. The genes are TRBV30 and TRBJ2-3; maybe TRBD2 (6 bases). The CDR3 is made up of 13 amino acids. Germline V lookup: CDR1 GTSNPN, CDR2 SVGIG (reference sequence). Trimming cost V 1 base and J 1 base, with 6 bases left between them. CDR3 protein: CAWSAGGTDTQYF. Written as DNA, the CDR3 is TGTGCCTGGAGTGCGGGGGGCACAGATACGCAGTATTTT.

The chain employs TRBV27 and TRBJ2-5, with 8 bases fitting TRBD1. After removal of 10 bases from V and 4 bases from J, the junction contained 11 bases not matched to a gene. The CDR3 totals 14 residues. Per the germline V gene, CDR1 is MNHEY and CDR2 is SMNVEV (reference sequence). As DNA, the CDR3 is TGTGCCACCTCATCGTCCGGGACAGGAGAGACCCAGTACTTC. Protein product: CATSSSGTGETQYF.

As to this clonotype: Given a far larger clone just one base away, this is likely a sequencing read error. This chain links TRBV6-5 with TRBJ2-7; 7 bases are a match to TRBD1. The CDR3 has 14 amino acids. CDR1 and CDR2 (germline): MNHEY, SVGAGI. The DNA for the CDR3 is TGTGCCAGCAGTCCCGGGACAGCCCTGTATGGCCACACCTTC. Amino acid sequence: CASSPGTALYGHTF.

The chain carries TRBV4-1 and TRBJ2-5; D not resolved. V lost 0 bases and J lost 1, with 9 bases in between. Germline assignment: CDR1 MGHRA and CDR2 YSYEKL. CDR3 length: 15 residues. The CDR3 spells CASSQEGTSQETQYF. The CDR3 DNA sequence: TGCGCCAGCAGCCAAGAAGGCACGAGCCAAGAGACCCAGTACTTC.

In this sample, this clonotype turned up many times. This chain uses TRBV15 with TRBJ1-2, with D perhaps matching TRBD1 (6 bases). The germline V gene has CDR1 LNHNV and CDR2 YYDKDF (reference sequence). Trimming removed 0 bases from V and 7 bases from J, with 15 bases in between. There are 15 residues in the CDR3. CDR3 DNA: TGTGCCACCAGCAGAGAGGGTAGGGGGTTATTTGGCTACACCTTC. Encoded protein: CATSREGRGLFGYTF.

This clonotype was seen a few times. The chain is built from TRBV12-3 or TRBV12-4 and TRBJ2-2, with D maybe TRBD2 (5 bases). The CDR3 totals 14 residues. The V end lost 0 bases, the J end lost 5 bases, and 7 bases lay between the germline ends. The CDR3 sequence: CASSLASATGELFF. The CDR3 DNA reads as TGTGCCAGCAGTTTAGCTAGCGCAACCGGGGAGCTGTTTTTT.

This clonotype was counted at least ten times. The rearrangement uses TRBV7-2 and TRBJ2-3; D gene ambiguous. The V end was cut by 5 bases, the J end by 2 bases, with 5 bases between. The CDR3 length is 12 residues. Germline V lookup: CDR1 SGHTA, CDR2 FQGNSA. The CDR3 protein is CASSQATDTQYF. The CDR3 region has the DNA TGTGCCAGCAGCCAAGCCACAGATACGCAGTATTTT.

This clonotype occurred many times. V gene TRBV9 combines with J gene TRBJ2-3, with D perhaps TRBD1 (5 bases). Germline V gene data show CDR1 as SGDLS and CDR2 as YYNGEE. Trimming pared 0 bases from V and 0 bases from J, leaving 11 bases between. CDR3 length: 16 amino acids. Here the CDR3 reads CASSVAGGASTDTQYF. Written as DNA, the CDR3 is TGTGCCAGCAGCGTAGCTGGTGGGGCTAGCACAGATACGCAGTATTTT. Full variable domain (remainder filled in from reference TRBV9 and TRBJ2-3): DSGVTQTPKHLITATGQRVTLRCSPRSGDLSVYWYQQSLDQGLQFLIQYYNGEERAKGNILERFSAQQFPDLHSELNLSSLELGDSALYFCASSVAGGASTDTQYFGPGTRLTVL.

This clonotype has only one observation. A far bigger clonotype differs at one base, so this is likely a read error. The gene calls are TRBV19 and TRBJ1-6; TRBD1 matches 10 bases. This CDR3 has 15 amino acids. Germline loops: CDR1 LNHDA, CDR2 SQIVND (reference sequence). Written as DNA, the CDR3 is TGTGCCAGCAGACCGACAGGGGGCGGTGATTCACCCTTCCACTTT. This codes for CASRPTGGGDSPFHF.